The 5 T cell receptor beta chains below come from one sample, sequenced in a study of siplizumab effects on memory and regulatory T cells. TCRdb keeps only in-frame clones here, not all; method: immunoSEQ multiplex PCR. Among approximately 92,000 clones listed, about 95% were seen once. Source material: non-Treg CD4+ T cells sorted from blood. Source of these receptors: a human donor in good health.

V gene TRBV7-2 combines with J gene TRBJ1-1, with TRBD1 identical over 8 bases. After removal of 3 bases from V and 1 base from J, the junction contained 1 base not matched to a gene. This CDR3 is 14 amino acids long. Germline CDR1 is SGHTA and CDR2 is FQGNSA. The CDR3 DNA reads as TGTGCCAGCAGCTTCGGACAGGGGAACACTGAAGCTTTCTTT. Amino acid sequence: CASSFGQGNTEAFF.

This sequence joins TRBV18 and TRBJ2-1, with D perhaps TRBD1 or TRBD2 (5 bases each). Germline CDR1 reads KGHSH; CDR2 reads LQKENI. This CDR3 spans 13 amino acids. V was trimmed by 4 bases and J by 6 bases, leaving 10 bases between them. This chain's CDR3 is CASSQGSLNEQFF. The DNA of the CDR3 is TGTGCCAGCTCACAGGGGAGTCTCAATGAGCAGTTCTTC.

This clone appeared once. Written as DNA, the CDR3 is TGTGCCAGTAGTTCGCTGTACCAAGAGACCCAGTACTTC. This translates into CASSSLYQETQYF. This chain uses TRBV19 with TRBJ2-5; D remains unclear. The germline V gene encodes CDR1 LNHDA and CDR2 SQIVND (reference sequence). This CDR3 spans 13 amino acids. Trimming took off 5 bases at V and 0 bases at J, with 7 bases between the two ends.

DNA for the CDR3: TGCGCCAGCACGACGGCTAGCAGTGAAGAGACCCAGTACTTC. It specifies CASTTASSEETQYF. The rearrangement joins TRBV5-1 to TRBJ2-5; D possibly corresponds to TRBD2 (5 bases). Deletions cut 6 bases from V and 3 bases from J, with 15 bases between. The CDR3 loop spans 14 amino acids. Germline V gene sequence: CDR1 SGHRS, CDR2 YFSETQ.

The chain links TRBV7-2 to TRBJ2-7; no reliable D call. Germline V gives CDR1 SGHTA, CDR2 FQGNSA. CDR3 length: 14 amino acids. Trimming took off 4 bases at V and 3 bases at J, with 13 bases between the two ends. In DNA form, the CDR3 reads TGTGCCAGCAGCTCAACGACTCCGTTCTACGAGCAGTACTTC. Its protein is CASSSTTPFYEQYF.